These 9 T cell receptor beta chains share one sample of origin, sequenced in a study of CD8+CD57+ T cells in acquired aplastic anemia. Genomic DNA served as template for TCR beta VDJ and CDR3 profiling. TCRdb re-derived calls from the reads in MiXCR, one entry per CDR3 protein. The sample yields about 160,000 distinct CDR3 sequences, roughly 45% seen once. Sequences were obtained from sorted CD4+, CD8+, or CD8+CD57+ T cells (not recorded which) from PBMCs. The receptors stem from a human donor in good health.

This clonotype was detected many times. CDR3 sequence: CATSRQGAGRGEQYF. DNA for the CDR3: TGTGCCACCAGCAGACAAGGGGCAGGGAGAGGCGAGCAGTACTTC. This sequence joins TRBV15 and TRBJ2-7; D is possibly TRBD1 or TRBD2 (5 bases each). The germline V gene has CDR1 LNHNV and CDR2 YYDKDF (reference sequence). This CDR3 has 15 amino acids. V lost 2 bases, J lost 6 bases, and 17 bases lay in between. Together with reference TRBV15 and TRBJ2-7, the CDR3 gives the full variable domain: DAMVIQNPRYQVTQFGKPVTLSCSQTLNHNVMYWYQQKSSQAPKLLFHYYDKDFNNEADTPDNFQSRRPNTSFCFLDIRSPGLGDTAMYLCATSRQGAGRGEQYFGPGTRLTVT.

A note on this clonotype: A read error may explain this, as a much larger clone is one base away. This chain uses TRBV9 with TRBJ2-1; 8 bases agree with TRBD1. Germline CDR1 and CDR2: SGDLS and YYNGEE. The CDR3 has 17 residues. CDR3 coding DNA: TGTGCCAGCAGGGTAGAGTTCGGGACAGGTTTGACTGGTGAGCAGTTCTTC. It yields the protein CASRVEFGTGLTGEQFF.

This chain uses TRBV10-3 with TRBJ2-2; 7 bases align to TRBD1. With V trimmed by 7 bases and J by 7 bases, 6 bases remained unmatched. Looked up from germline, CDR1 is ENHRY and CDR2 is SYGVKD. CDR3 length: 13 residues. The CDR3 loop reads CAITKGQNGELFF. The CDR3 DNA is TGTGCCATCACCAAGGGACAGAACGGGGAGCTGTTTTTT.

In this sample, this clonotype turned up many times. The CDR3 reads CATSDAQGQSTDTQYF. The CDR3 bases are TGTGCCACCAGTGATGCTCAGGGACAAAGCACAGATACGCAGTATTTT. V is TRBV24-1 and J is TRBJ2-3; D may be TRBD1 (6 bases). The V and J ends lost 3 bases and 0 bases respectively, with 12 bases between them. Germline CDR1 KGHDR, CDR2 SFDVKD. The CDR3 is made up of 16 amino acids.

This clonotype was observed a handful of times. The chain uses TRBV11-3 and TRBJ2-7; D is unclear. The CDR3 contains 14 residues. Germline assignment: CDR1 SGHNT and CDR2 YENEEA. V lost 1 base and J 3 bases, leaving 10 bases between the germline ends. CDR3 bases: TGTGCCAGCAGCTTAGGTCGGACCGGCTACGAGCAGTACTTC. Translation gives CASSLGRTGYEQYF. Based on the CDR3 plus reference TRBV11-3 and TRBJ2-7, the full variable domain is EAGVVQSPRYKIIEKKQPVAFWCNPISGHNTLYWYLQNLGQGPELLIRYENEEAVDDSQLPKDRFSAERLKGVDSTLKIQPAELGDSAVYLCASSLGRTGYEQYFGPGTRLTVT.

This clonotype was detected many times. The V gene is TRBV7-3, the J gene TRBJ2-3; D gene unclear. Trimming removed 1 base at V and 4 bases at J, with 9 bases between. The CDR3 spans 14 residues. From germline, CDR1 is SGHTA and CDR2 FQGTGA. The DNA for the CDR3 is TGTGCCAGCAGCTTAATGGCACCGGCAGATACGCAGTATTTT. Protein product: CASSLMAPADTQYF.

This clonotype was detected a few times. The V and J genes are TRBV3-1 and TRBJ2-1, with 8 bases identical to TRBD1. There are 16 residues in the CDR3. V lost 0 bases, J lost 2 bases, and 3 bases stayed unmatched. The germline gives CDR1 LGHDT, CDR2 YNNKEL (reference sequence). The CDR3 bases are TGTGCCAGCAGCCAAGACTCAGGGGGCGCCTACAATGAGCAGTTCTTC. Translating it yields CASSQDSGGAYNEQFF.

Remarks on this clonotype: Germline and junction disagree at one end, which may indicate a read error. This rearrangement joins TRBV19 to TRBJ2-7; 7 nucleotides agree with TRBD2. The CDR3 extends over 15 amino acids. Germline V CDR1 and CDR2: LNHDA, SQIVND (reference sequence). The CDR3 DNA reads TGTGCCAGCAGTATAGAGCGACGGGGAGGGGCCGTGCAGTACTTC. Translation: CASSIERRGGAVQYF. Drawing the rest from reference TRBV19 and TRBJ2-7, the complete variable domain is DGGITQSPKYLFRKEGQNVTLSCEQNLNHDAMYWYRQDPGQGLRLIYYSQIVNDFQKGDIAEGYSVSREKKESFPLTVTSAQKNPTAFYLCASSIERRGGAVQYFGPGTRLTVT.

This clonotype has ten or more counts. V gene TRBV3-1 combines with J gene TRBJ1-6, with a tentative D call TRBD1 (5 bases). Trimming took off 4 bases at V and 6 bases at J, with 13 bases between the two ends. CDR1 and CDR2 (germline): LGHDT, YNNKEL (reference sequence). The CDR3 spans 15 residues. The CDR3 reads CASSPEQAFNSPLHF. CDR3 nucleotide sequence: TGTGCCAGCAGCCCCGAACAGGCATTTAATTCACCCCTCCACTTT.